One and the same sample provided the 32 T cell receptor beta chains below, sequenced in a study of T cells after yellow fever vaccination. Each CDR3 protein gets one entry after TCRdb re-called the 5' RACE reads with MiXCR. Of around 600,000 distinct CDR3 sequences in the sample, approximately 13% were seen once. The material was PBMCs, obtained on the day of the yellow fever booster vaccination. These receptors all stem from a man aged 30 to 39 who received the YFV17D yellow fever vaccine.

The rearrangement links TRBV29-1 to TRBJ2-7, with a possible D match to TRBD2 (5 bases). Germline-derived CDR1 and CDR2 are SQVTM and ANQGSEA. The CDR3 is made up of 13 amino acids. V lost 6 bases and J lost 0, with 12 bases in between. CDR3 region: CSVREWNSYEQYF. The CDR3 DNA follows: TGCAGCGTACGGGAATGGAACTCCTACGAGCAGTACTTC.

V and J are TRBV5-1 and TRBJ2-1; a weak D match, TRBD2 (5 bases). Trimming removed 4 bases at V and 12 bases at J, with 14 bases between. The CDR3 extends over 12 amino acids. CDR1 is SGHRS, CDR2 YFSETQ, per germline. The CDR3 reads CASSQDGRGQFF. DNA of the CDR3: TGCGCCAGCAGCCAGGACGGACGGGGGCAGTTCTTC.

The genes are TRBV19 and TRBJ2-3; TRBD2 might be the D (6 bases). The germline V and J ends were trimmed by 0 bases and 7 bases, with 8 bases remaining between them. The CDR3 is made up of 13 amino acids. Germline assignment: CDR1 LNHDA and CDR2 SQIVND (reference sequence). This chain's CDR3 is CASSIEGGNTQYF. The CDR3 coding sequence is TGTGCCAGTAGTATAGAGGGGGGAAATACGCAGTATTTT.

The chain recombines TRBV29-1 with TRBJ2-3; 9 bases fit TRBD2. CDR1 and CDR2 (germline): SQVTM, ANQGSEA. After removal of 6 bases from V and 4 bases from J, the junction contained 5 bases not matched to a gene. This CDR3 comprises 13 residues. CDR3 residues: CSVVAGVADTQYF. Written as DNA, the CDR3 is TGCAGCGTCGTAGCGGGAGTAGCAGATACGCAGTATTTT.

This clonotype was found a few times. The CDR3, as DNA: TGTGCCAGCAGTGCCGGGGCAGGGGGCTCTGGCTACACCTTC. Its translation is CASSAGAGGSGYTF. The chain combines TRBV2 with TRBJ1-2; 8 bases fit TRBD1. The CDR3 consists of 14 residues. Trimming cost V 4 bases and J 7 bases; bases outside gene matches: 8. In germline, CDR1 is SNHLY, CDR2 FYNNEI.

The sample holds many counts of this clonotype. The chain couples TRBV19 to TRBJ2-7; D remains unclear. Germline values: CDR1 LNHDA, CDR2 SQIVND (reference sequence). CDR3 length equals 12 residues. The V end was cut by 6 bases, the J end by 3 bases, with 9 bases between. The CDR3 bases are TGTGCCAGTAGACCAGGATGCTACGAGCAGTACTTC. Protein: CASRPGCYEQYF.

The V call is TRBV19, the J call TRBJ2-1, with 9 bases lining up with TRBD2. Trimming cost V 6 bases and J 4 bases; bases outside gene matches: 7. CDR3 length equals 15 residues. Germline loops: CDR1 LNHDA, CDR2 SQIVND (reference sequence). The CDR3 DNA reads TGTGCCAGTAGCCGAGCGGGAGGCCTTTACAATGAGCAGTTCTTC. Encoded protein: CASSRAGGLYNEQFF.

This clonotype turned up a few times. This rearrangement joins TRBV5-1 to TRBJ1-2; TRBD1 matches 8 bases. The J segment lost 3 bases and the V segment lost 3 bases, leaving 7 bases of the junction unmatched. Germline V lookup: CDR1 SGHRS, CDR2 YFSETQ. The CDR3 extends over 15 amino acids. The CDR3 region has the DNA TGCGCCAGCAGCTCAAAAGAACAGGGGGACTATGGCTACACCTTC. Its protein is CASSSKEQGDYGYTF.

Comment on this clonotype: The conserved closing phenylalanine or tryptophan is absent in this CDR3, likely reflecting a read error. The CDR3 nucleotides are TGCGCCAGCAGCTTGGGCGGGGAGCGGACCCAGTACCTC. This gives the protein CASSLGGERTQYL. The rearrangement links TRBV5-1 to TRBJ2-5, with TRBD2 as a possible D gene (6 bases). Trimming left V 0 bases short and J 7 bases short, with 10 bases between. Germline V gene lookup returns CDR1 SGHRS and CDR2 YFSETQ. The CDR3 extends over 13 amino acids.

This clonotype has only a few counts. The chain employs TRBV24-1 and TRBJ2-1; TRBD2 might be the D (5 bases). The CDR3 loop spans 14 amino acids. CDR1 and CDR2 (germline): KGHDR, SFDVKD. Trimming shortened V by 5 bases and J by 12 bases, and 19 bases separated the two germline ends. The CDR3 nucleotides read TGTGCCACCAGTGTGGGCGGAGGAAAATCACGGCAGTTCTTC. Translated, it gives CATSVGGGKSRQFF.

A single count supports this clonotype. The chain links TRBV7-2 to TRBJ1-2; D is ambiguous. The V end lost 10 bases, the J end lost 2 bases, and 8 bases lay between the germline ends. The CDR3 runs to 11 residues. Germline assignment: CDR1 SGHTA and CDR2 FQGNSA. This CDR3 reads CAITRNYGYTF. The DNA of the CDR3 is TGTGCCATTACGCGGAACTATGGCTACACCTTC.

This clonotype turned up a few times. This sequence joins TRBV6-5 and TRBJ2-7; no firm D call. Trimming shortened V by 2 bases and J by 0 bases, and 8 bases separated the two germline ends. CDR1 is MNHEY and CDR2 is SVGAGI in the germline V gene. There are 14 residues in the CDR3. The CDR3 spells CASSYAVSSYEQYF. CDR3 bases: TGTGCCAGCAGTTACGCAGTAAGCTCCTACGAGCAGTACTTC.

This chain joins TRBV18 and TRBJ2-5; D may match TRBD1 or TRBD2 (7 bases each). The ends were cut back, 6 bases at V and 5 bases at J, with 19 bases in the middle. The CDR3 contains 15 residues. Germline-derived CDR1 and CDR2 are KGHSH and LQKENI. CDR3 nucleotides: TGTGCCAGCTCCCCGGGACAGCGGGGCGACGAGACCCAGTACTTC. Amino acid sequence: CASSPGQRGDETQYF.

The chain is built from TRBV4-3 and TRBJ2-7; TRBD2 matches at 9 bases. J lost 5 bases, V lost 4 bases, and 12 bases had no gene match. CDR1 LGHNA and CDR2 YSLEER come from the germline V gene. The CDR3 length is 16 residues. The CDR3 DNA reads TGCGCCAGCAGCCCTTACGGTACTAGCGGGCCCCACGAGCAGTACTTC. This codes for CASSPYGTSGPHEQYF.

Only a few counts were recorded for this clonotype. The chain has TRBV7-9 and TRBJ2-7, with 7 nucleotides matching TRBD2. The CDR3 is 16 residues long. Germline loops: CDR1 SEHNR, CDR2 FQNEAQ (reference sequence). With V trimmed by 4 bases and J by 0 bases, 9 bases remained unmatched. The CDR3 region has the DNA TGTGCCAGCAGCTCCTACCCACTAGCGTTCTCCTACGAGCAGTACTTC. Protein: CASSSYPLAFSYEQYF.

This chain links TRBV6-5 with TRBJ2-5; possible D gene TRBD1, 7 bases. Germline V CDR1 and CDR2: MNHEY, SVGAGI. CDR3 size: 14 residues. V was clipped by 4 bases and J by 2 bases, with 11 bases between them. The CDR3 reads CASSWGDRQETQYF. CDR3 sequence (DNA): TGTGCCAGCAGTTGGGGGGACAGACAAGAGACCCAGTACTTC.

This clonotype was seen at least ten times. The chain couples TRBV7-2 to TRBJ2-3; no clear D gene. The ends were cut back, 6 bases at V and 4 bases at J, with 5 bases in the middle. CDR1 SGHTA and CDR2 FQGNSA come from the germline V gene. The CDR3 loop spans 11 amino acids. The CDR3 nucleotides are TGTGCCAGCAGTACGGCAGATACGCAGTATTTT. This gives the protein CASSTADTQYF.

The chain joins TRBV5-1 to TRBJ2-1; 7 nucleotides align to TRBD1. The V gene end was trimmed by 3 bases and the J gene end by 4 bases; junction bases not matched to a gene: 10. The CDR3 covers 16 residues. The V gene's germline CDR1 is SGHRS and CDR2 YFSETQ. The CDR3 nucleotides read TGCGCCAGCAGCTCCGAAACAGGGGCGAAATACAATGAGCAGTTCTTC. This translates into CASSSETGAKYNEQFF.

This clonotype was detected only a few times. This chain uses TRBV5-1 with TRBJ2-5, with D maybe TRBD1 (6 bases). Looked up from germline, CDR1 is SGHRS and CDR2 is YFSETQ. The CDR3 consists of 14 residues. Trimming stripped 5 bases from V and 3 bases from J, with 14 bases between. The CDR3 DNA sequence: TGCGCCAGCAGGCGAGGGGGATTGGAAGAGACCCAGTACTTC. This gives the protein CASRRGGLEETQYF.

This clonotype occurred a few times. The rearrangement joins TRBV7-2 to TRBJ1-1, with D unclear. This CDR3 spans 13 amino acids. The ends were cut back, 3 bases at V and 0 bases at J, with 5 bases in the middle. Germline values: CDR1 SGHTA, CDR2 FQGNSA. CDR3 region: CASSFELNTEAFF. DNA of the CDR3: TGTGCCAGCAGCTTTGAACTGAACACTGAAGCTTTCTTT.

This clonotype was observed a few times. The chain joins TRBV10-3 to TRBJ2-2; perhaps D is TRBD1 or TRBD2 (5 bases each). Trimming shortened V by 10 bases and J by 1 base, and 16 bases separated the two germline ends. The V gene's germline CDR1 is ENHRY and CDR2 SYGVKD. The CDR3 is made up of 15 amino acids. The CDR3 DNA reads TGTGCCACCCACGAGGGGCACTGGAACACCGGGGAGCTGTTTTTT. This sequence encodes CATHEGHWNTGELFF.

This clonotype occurred a few times. The J gene is TRBJ1-6, the V gene TRBV2; perhaps TRBD1 as D (5 bases). V gave up 8 bases and J gave up 9 bases, with 17 bases separating them. The CDR3 is made up of 14 amino acids. CDR1 and CDR2 (germline): SNHLY, FYNNEI. The CDR3 region is CASCQRVGTSPLHF. CDR3 nucleotide sequence: TGTGCCAGCTGTCAGAGGGTTGGGACTTCACCCCTCCACTTT.

The J gene is TRBJ1-5, the V gene TRBV29-1; a possible D gene is TRBD1 (5 bases). The CDR3 runs 13 residues. CDR1 and CDR2 (germline): SQVTM, ANQGSEA. Trimming pared 4 bases from V and 0 bases from J, leaving 7 bases between. The CDR3 region is CSVAGRSNQPQHF. The DNA of the CDR3 is TGCAGCGTTGCGGGACGTAGCAATCAGCCCCAGCATTTT.

This clonotype was seen a handful of times. The chain joins TRBV9 to TRBJ2-3, with 14 bases lining up with TRBD2. The V gene's germline CDR1 is SGDLS and CDR2 YYNGEE. The CDR3 spans 16 residues. J lost 9 bases, V lost 4 bases, and 10 bases had no gene match. In nucleotides, the CDR3 is TGTGCCAGCAGCCCACGGGGGACTAGCGGGGGAGGGACGCAGTATTTT. It translates to CASSPRGTSGGGTQYF.

This clonotype was counted only a few times. V and J are TRBV25-1 and TRBJ2-7; D not resolved. Trimming removed 4 bases from V and 3 bases from J, with 10 bases in between. The CDR3 sequence is 13 residues long. Germline CDR1 is MGHDK and CDR2 is SYGVNS. CDR3 DNA sequence: TGTGCCAGCAGTGGTGTAGGCTACTACGAGCAGTACTTC. Translating it yields CASSGVGYYEQYF.

There are a few counts of this clonotype. The genes are TRBV20-1 and TRBJ2-7; TRBD2 matches at 8 bases. Germline CDR1 and CDR2: DFQATT and SNEGSKA (reference sequence). The CDR3 has 15 amino acids. The V segment lost 1 base and the J segment 3 bases; nucleotides outside the gene matches: 8. CDR3 region: CSARAMIAGSYEQYF. The CDR3 DNA reads TGCAGTGCTAGAGCTATGATAGCGGGAAGCTACGAGCAGTACTTC.

At least ten counts were recorded for this clonotype. This chain uses TRBV7-2 with TRBJ2-5; unclear D gene. The CDR3 length is 12 residues. V gave up 10 bases and J gave up 7 bases, with 16 bases separating them. Per germline, CDR1 SGHTA and CDR2 FQGNSA. DNA for the CDR3: TGTGCCACCGGACCCCCCGTTGGGACCCAGTACTTC. Translation: CATGPPVGTQYF.

This clonotype was observed a handful of times. The genes are TRBV4-3 and TRBJ2-7, with D unclear. Trimming pared 0 bases from V and 0 bases from J, leaving 9 bases between. The germline CDR1 and CDR2 sequences are LGHNA and YSLEER. This CDR3 contains 15 residues. As DNA, the CDR3 is TGCGCCAGCAGCCAAGAGTCAGGTTTCTCCTACGAGCAGTACTTC. Its protein is CASSQESGFSYEQYF.

This clonotype was detected only a few times. The V and J genes are TRBV20-1 and TRBJ2-3; 7 nucleotides align to TRBD2. Trimming cost V 6 bases and J 5 bases; bases outside gene matches: 11. Germline assignment: CDR1 DFQATT and CDR2 SNEGSKA (reference sequence). The CDR3 contains 14 residues. The CDR3 nucleotides read TGCAGTGCCGTGTCGGCGGGAGTGAGAGATACGCAGTATTTT. It yields the protein CSAVSAGVRDTQYF.

This clonotype has ten or more counts. V is TRBV7-2 and J is TRBJ2-7, with 8 positions matching TRBD1. CDR1 SGHTA and CDR2 FQGNSA come from the germline V gene. The CDR3 has 14 amino acids. Unmatched junction bases numbered 8, after V lost 9 bases and J lost 1 base. CDR3 DNA sequence: TGTGCCAGTAGTCCGGACAGGGTGTCCTACGAGCAGTACTTC. It specifies CASSPDRVSYEQYF.

The chain carries TRBV30 and TRBJ2-7; tentatively, D is TRBD1 or TRBD2 (5 bases each). Deletions cut 3 bases from V and 7 bases from J, with 16 bases between. From germline, CDR1 is GTSNPN and CDR2 SVGIG (reference sequence). This CDR3 has 13 residues. CDR3 bases: TGTGCCTGGAGCCTAGGGACCTCGGGGGAGCAGTACTTC. Its protein is CAWSLGTSGEQYF.

In this sample, this clonotype turned up a few times. V and J are TRBV28 and TRBJ2-7, with D perhaps TRBD1 or TRBD2 (5 bases each). Germline CDR1 and CDR2: MDHEN and SYDVKM. The CDR3 loop spans 14 amino acids. Between the trimmed V and J ends, which lost 10 bases and 1 base, there was a span of 17 bases. DNA for the CDR3: TGTGCCACCATGGTACTGAGGGGTTCCTACGAGCAGTACTTC. This sequence encodes CATMVLRGSYEQYF.